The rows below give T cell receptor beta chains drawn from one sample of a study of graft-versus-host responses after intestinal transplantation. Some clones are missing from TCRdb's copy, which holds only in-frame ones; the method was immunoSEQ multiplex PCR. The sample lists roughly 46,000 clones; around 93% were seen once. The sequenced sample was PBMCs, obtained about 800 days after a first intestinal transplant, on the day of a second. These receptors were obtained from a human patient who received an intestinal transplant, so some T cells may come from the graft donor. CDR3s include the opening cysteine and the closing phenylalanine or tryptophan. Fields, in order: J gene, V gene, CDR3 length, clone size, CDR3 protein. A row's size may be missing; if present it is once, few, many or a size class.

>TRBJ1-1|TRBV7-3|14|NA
CASSLKGAEAEAFF
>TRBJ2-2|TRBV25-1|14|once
CASFPRIDTGELFF
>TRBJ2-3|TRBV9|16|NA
CASSVGGGTSTDTQYF
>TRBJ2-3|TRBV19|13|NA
CASSIARTDTQYF
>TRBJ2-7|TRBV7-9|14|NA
CASSYSGRVPEQYF
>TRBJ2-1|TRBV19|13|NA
CASSIGQENEQFF
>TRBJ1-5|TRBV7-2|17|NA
CASSLGLGSGSNQPQHF
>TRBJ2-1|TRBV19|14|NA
CASRPTLGYNEQFF
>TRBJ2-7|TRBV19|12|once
CASTGTTYEQYF
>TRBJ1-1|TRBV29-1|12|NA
CSVRTGGTEAFF
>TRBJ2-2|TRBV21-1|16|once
CASSKFTRGRTGELFF
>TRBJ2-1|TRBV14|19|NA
CASSPRLAGFNWGDNEQFF
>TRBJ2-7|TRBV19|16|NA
CASRMRLAGGSGEQYF
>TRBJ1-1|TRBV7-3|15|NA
CASSLSGGSNTEAFF
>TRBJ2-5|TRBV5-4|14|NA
CASSTPPPKETQYF
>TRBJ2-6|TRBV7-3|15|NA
CASSPDTSSANVLTF
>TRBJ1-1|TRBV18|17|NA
CASSPISWETGDTEAFF
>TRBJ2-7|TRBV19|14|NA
CASSLDLTFYEQYF
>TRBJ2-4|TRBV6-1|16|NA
CASSGQQGAWGNIQYF
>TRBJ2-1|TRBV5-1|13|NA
CASSSGLYNEQFF
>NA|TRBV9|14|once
CASSISGTSYEQYF
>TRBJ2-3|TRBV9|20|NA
CASSVGLGEGRIQYTDTQYF
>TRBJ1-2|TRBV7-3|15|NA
CASSLVVGATYGYTF
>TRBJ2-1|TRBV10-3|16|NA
CAISGPPLAGGLEQFF
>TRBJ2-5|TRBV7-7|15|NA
CASSLGASLQETQYF
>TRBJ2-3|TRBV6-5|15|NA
CASSNRDRDYDTQYF
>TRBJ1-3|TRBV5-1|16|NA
CASSLGTGTYGNTIYF
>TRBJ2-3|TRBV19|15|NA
CASSLTGWGTDTQYF
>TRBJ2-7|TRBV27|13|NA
CASSQRTGSEQYF
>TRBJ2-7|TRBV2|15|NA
CASREPGQGVYEQYF
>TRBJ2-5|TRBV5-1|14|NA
CASSLRDFQETQYF
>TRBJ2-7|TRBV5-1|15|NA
CASSLRQGSLDERYF